This T cell receptor (beta chain) was sequenced in a study of shared clonotypes between healthy human individuals. Clones were read by immunoSEQ multiplex PCR, and TCRdb kept only the in-frame ones, dropping some. The sample has about 2 million clones, 95% seen once. V was clipped by 6 bases and J by 4 bases, with 15 bases between them. Germline assignment: CDR1 MNHEY and CDR2 SVGAGI. The length of the CDR3 is 14 residues. This clonotype was obtained from a man younger than 35 in good health. The chain is built from TRBV6-5 and TRBJ1-2; the D gene is possibly TRBD1 (6 bases). Sequencing was carried out using naive CD4+ T cells sorted from blood. The sample's subset: CD45RA+ positively selected. Here the CDR3 reads CASSYTDRTYGYTF. As DNA, the CDR3 is TGTGCCAGCAGCTATACTGACAGGACCTATGGCTACACCTTC.